These T cell receptor beta chains were read from a single sample in a study of response to subunit inactivated influenza vaccine. TCRdb analysed the RT-PCR reads with MiXCR anew, one entry per CDR3 protein. The table has 400,000 to 650,000 distinct CDR3 sequences, about 7.2% seen once. Here the sequenced sample was PBMCs from blood, taken less than 30 months after vaccination. All receptors come from a man between 50 and 75 years old who received an inactivated influenza vaccine. Both conserved end residues are part of each CDR3. Each record gives: D gene, V gene, clone size, J gene, CDR3 protein, CDR3 DNA. A D gene is named only where the DNA matches it firmly. A clone size is listed for some rows: how often the clone was seen (once, few, many), or a class if it is expanded.

TRBD2	TRBV11-2	many	TRBJ2-1	CASSSSETGGPTYNEQFF	TGTGCCAGCAGCTCTTCTGAGACGGGAGGGCCTACCTACAATGAGCAGTTCTTC
TRBD2	TRBV2	.	TRBJ2-3	CASSESSGRTDTQYF	TGTGCCAGCAGTGAGTCTAGCGGGAGGACGGATACGCAGTATTTT
.	TRBV12-3/TRBV12-4	many	TRBJ2-3	CASSFPRFTDTQYF	TGTGCCAGCAGTTTCCCTAGATTCACAGATACGCAGTATTTT
TRBD1	TRBV28	.	TRBJ2-7	CASRMNRGHEQYF	TGTGCCAGCAGGATGAACAGGGGCCACGAGCAGTACTTC
.	TRBV10-3	.	TRBJ2-6	CAITKGGTHSGANVLTF	TGTGCCATCACAAAAGGGGGGACCCACTCTGGGGCCAACGTCCTGACTTTC
TRBD1	TRBV4-3	.	TRBJ1-2	CASSQDRGSGYTF	TGCGCCAGCAGCCAAGACAGGGGGAGCGGCTACACCTTC
TRBD2	TRBV6-1	many	TRBJ2-5	CASSQASFVGGTETQYF	TGTGCCAGCAGTCAGGCCAGTTTCGTGGGGGGGACGGAGACCCAGTACTTC
.	TRBV20-1	.	TRBJ1-3	CSVNPRLVHSGNTIYF	TGCAGTGTCAACCCCCGTCTTGTGCACTCTGGAAACACCATATATTTT
TRBD1	TRBV20-1	.	TRBJ2-3	CSARSGTGSSTDTQYF	TGCAGTGCTAGGTCCGGGACAGGGTCTAGCACAGATACGCAGTATTTT
TRBD1	TRBV4-1	many	TRBJ2-4	CASSQPDRGQLQYF	TGCGCCAGCAGCCAACCCGACAGGGGGCAACTTCAGTACTTC
.	TRBV29-1	.	TRBJ1-1	CSVAIGGLNTEAFF	TGCAGCGTCGCTATTGGGGGACTGAACACTGAAGCTTTCTTT
.	TRBV20-1	few	TRBJ1-1	CSAVQVNTEAFF	TGCAGTGCTGTACAGGTGAACACTGAAGCTTTCTTT